One sample yielded the 18 T cell receptor beta chains listed below, sequenced in a study of blood T cell repertoires in COVID-19. The table came from immunoSEQ multiplex PCR; TCRdb's copy has only in-frame clones and leaves some out. The sample has roughly 40,000 clones, about 90% seen once; the top ten hold approximately 10%. The sequenced sample was peripheral blood. These TCRs come from a woman aged 65 to 85 with acute or convalescent COVID-19.

This clone was counted a few times. A junction end diverges from the germline sequence, so it may reflect a read error. The genes are TRBV6-5 and TRBJ2-1; 8 bases line up with TRBD2. The V gene's germline CDR1 is MNHEY and CDR2 SVGAGI. CDR3 length equals 15 residues. DNA of the CDR3: TGTGCCAGCAGTTCAGTAGCGGGATCCTCCAATGAGCAGTTCTTC. Translation: CASSSVAGSSNEQFF.

CDR3: CASGPGTATTTDTQYF. The CDR3 DNA is TGTGCTAGTGGTCCAGGGACAGCTACCACCACAGATACGCAGTATTTT. V usage is TRBV12-5 and J usage is TRBJ2-3; 7 positions match TRBD1. The germline CDR1 and CDR2 sequences are LGHNT and FRNRAP. V gave up 5 bases and J gave up 2 bases; unmatched junction bases: 10. This CDR3 has 16 amino acids.

V gene TRBV3-1 (or the pseudogene TRBV3-2) combines with J gene TRBJ1-1; perhaps TRBD1 as D (5 bases). The CDR3 is 15 amino acids. Trimming stripped 1 base from V and 1 base from J, with 10 bases between. From germline, CDR1 is LGHDT and CDR2 YNNKEL (reference sequence). CDR3 loop: CASSQGQPSNTEAFF. The CDR3 DNA is TGTGCCAGCAGCCAAGGACAGCCTTCGAACACTGAAGCTTTCTTT.

The gene calls are TRBV5-1 and TRBJ1-3; the match to TRBD1 covers 9 bases. Germline-derived CDR1 and CDR2 are SGHRS and YFSETQ. Germline trimming cut 7 bases from V and 0 bases from J; bases unmatched to any gene: 17. This CDR3 comprises 19 residues. Written as DNA, the CDR3 is TGCGCCAGCTCCCCTGCGGGACAGGGAAATGGTGGCTCTGGAAACACCATATATTTT. Encoded protein: CASSPAGQGNGGSGNTIYF.

V is TRBV6-2 or TRBV6-3 and J is TRBJ1-1; 10 bases align to TRBD1. Looked up from germline, CDR1 is MNHEY and CDR2 is SVGEGT. Losses at the gene ends were 6 bases for V and 4 bases for J; bases not matched to a gene: 14. The CDR3 runs 17 residues. CDR3 sequence (DNA): TGTGCCAGCAGCCCGACGACAGGGGGCTATCCGAGCACTGAAGCTTTCTTT. Protein product: CASSPTTGGYPSTEAFF.

The chain uses TRBV28 and TRBJ2-7; perhaps TRBD1 as D (5 bases). Trimming took off 4 bases at V and 3 bases at J, with 10 bases between the two ends. Germline V gives CDR1 MDHEN, CDR2 SYDVKM. The CDR3 runs 13 residues. The CDR3 spells CASSSLTGYEQYV. CDR3 DNA sequence: TGTGCCAGCAGTTCCCTCACAGGCTACGAGCAGTACGTC.

J is TRBJ2-1 and V is TRBV5-1, with 12 positions matching TRBD1. CDR1 is SGHRS, CDR2 YFSETQ, per germline. The CDR3 spans 15 residues. V lost 4 bases and J lost 8; bases outside the gene matches: 7. As DNA, the CDR3 is TGCGCCAGCAGCAGTAGGGACAGGGGGCAGGATGAGCAGTTCTTC. Translated: CASSSRDRGQDEQFF.

This chain connects TRBV30 to TRBJ2-3; no firm D call. Trimming pared 3 bases from V and 3 bases from J, leaving 10 bases between. CDR3 length: 13 amino acids. Germline CDR1 GTSNPN, CDR2 SVGIG (reference sequence). The CDR3 is CAWSPVSTDTQYF. The CDR3 coding sequence is TGTGCCTGGAGCCCTGTCAGTACAGATACGCAGTATTTT.

The rearrangement links TRBV4-2 to TRBJ2-1, with TRBD2 matching 9 bases. Per the germline V gene, CDR1 is LGHNA and CDR2 is YNFKEQ. CDR3 size: 15 residues. Trimming cost V 4 bases and J 12 bases; bases outside gene matches: 13. The CDR3: CASSPSGTSIFGQFF. CDR3 in DNA: TGTGCCAGCAGCCCCTCCGGGACTAGCATATTCGGGCAGTTCTTC.

The CDR3 sequence: CASKALSGTGGKAFF. The CDR3 DNA reads as TGTGCCAGCAAGGCCCTTTCCGGGACAGGGGGTAAGGCTTTCTTT. The rearrangement links TRBV6-6 to TRBJ1-1, with 11 bases identical to TRBD1. Trimming took 7 bases from V and 11 from J; bases not matched to a gene: 15. This CDR3 region has 15 residues. The germline V gene encodes CDR1 MNHNY and CDR2 SVGAGI (reference sequence).

The CDR3 coding sequence is TGTGCCACCAGTGTCCCAGGGGGTACCGGGGAGCTGTTTTTT. Encoded protein: CATSVPGGTGELFF. V and J are TRBV24-1 and TRBJ2-2; 7 bases are shared with TRBD1. Germline V gene data show CDR1 as KGHDR and CDR2 as SFDVKD. V lost 5 bases, J lost 5 bases, and 4 bases stayed unmatched. This CDR3 has 14 amino acids.

The chain joins TRBV29-1 to TRBJ2-7; D gene unclear. The CDR3 consists of 13 residues. Trimming left V 4 bases short and J 0 bases short, with 10 bases between. The V gene's germline CDR1 is SQVTM and CDR2 ANQGSEA. In nucleotides, the CDR3 is TGCAGCGTTGTCGTACCCAGCTCCTACGAGCAGTACGTC. This translates into CSVVVPSSYEQYV.

The rearrangement joins TRBV7-2 to TRBJ1-1; D remains ambiguous. Germline V CDR1 and CDR2: SGHTA, FQGNSA. The germline V and J ends were trimmed by 1 base and 4 bases, with 13 bases remaining between them. The CDR3 is made up of 15 amino acids. CDR3 in amino acids: CASSLVPGFSTEAFF. DNA for the CDR3: TGTGCCAGCAGCTTAGTTCCAGGTTTTAGCACTGAAGCTTTCTTT.

The V and J genes are TRBV4-3 and TRBJ2-1; D remains unclear. The germline V and J ends were trimmed by 1 base and 3 bases, with 10 bases remaining between them. The CDR3 consists of 15 residues. The V gene's germline CDR1 is LGHNA and CDR2 YSLEER. The CDR3 sequence: CASSQALHNYNEQFF. The CDR3 DNA reads TGCGCCAGCAGCCAAGCATTGCACAACTACAATGAGCAGTTCTTC.

The chain has TRBV5-1 and TRBJ1-1; 10 bases align to TRBD1. Unmatched junction bases numbered 10, after V lost 4 bases and J lost 1 base. Germline CDR1 and CDR2: SGHRS and YFSETQ. This CDR3 has 17 residues. CDR3 protein: CASSPDDRGLGNTEAFF. Written as DNA, the CDR3 is TGCGCCAGCAGCCCTGACGACAGGGGGCTTGGGAACACTGAAGCTTTCTTT.

The chain links TRBV18 to TRBJ1-4; a weak D match, TRBD1 (6 bases). The CDR3 is 16 residues long. Germline loops: CDR1 KGHSH, CDR2 LQKENI. Trimming pared 0 bases from V and 7 bases from J, leaving 15 bases between. Here the CDR3 reads CASSPPTTGLFEKLFF. The CDR3 nucleotides read TGTGCCAGCTCACCACCTACTACAGGGCTATTTGAAAAACTGTTTTTT. Complete variable domain (other parts from reference TRBV18 and TRBJ1-4): NAGVMQNPRHLVRRRGQEARLRCSPMKGHSHVYWYRQLPEEGLKFMVYLQKENIIDESGMPKERFSAEFPKEGPSILRIQQVVRGDSAAYFCASSPPTTGLFEKLFFGSGTQLSVL.

This clone was observed a handful of times. This sequence joins TRBV7-3 and TRBJ1-1, with D uncertain. In germline, CDR1 is SGHTA, CDR2 FQGTGA. V was shortened by 5 bases and J by 3 bases, with 10 bases between the two germline ends. The CDR3 length is 13 residues. The CDR3 DNA is TGTGCCAGCAGCCAAGACCAGGACACTGAAGCTTTCTTT. As protein: CASSQDQDTEAFF.

The V gene is TRBV6-2 or TRBV6-3, the J gene TRBJ2-3, with 16 positions matching TRBD2. V was pared by 5 bases and J by 4 bases, with 9 bases of the junction left unmatched. The length of the CDR3 is 18 residues. Germline assignment: CDR1 MNHEY and CDR2 SVGEGT. CDR3 sequence (DNA): TGTGCCAGCAGTAGAAGGGGACTAGCGGGAGGGCCGTCAGATACGCAGTATTTT. As protein: CASSRRGLAGGPSDTQYF.